This T cell receptor (beta chain) was documented in a study of regulatory T cells in long-lasting Graves disease. Study-wide results and caveats: Persistent disease exhibited a predilection for TRBV28, TRBJ1-2 and TRBJ2-5.

This clonotype was seen at least ten times. Its antigen is undetermined. Noted time point: newly diagnosed GD, antithyroid drugs for less than 3 months. Preparation of the TCR library used RNA extracted from PBMCs. As a group, patients came from one endocrinology department in Xi'an, China. The germline V gene has CDR1 MNHEY and CDR2 SMNVEV (reference sequence). The V and J ends lost 1 base and 4 bases respectively, with 7 bases between them. The CDR3 extends over 13 amino acids. HTBI primers from iRepertoire and Arm-PCR of CDR3 regions yielded the TCR beta libraries. TCRdb ran MiXCR on the multiplex PCR reads and lists one entry per CDR3 protein. The sample contains 400,000 to 500,000 distinct CDR3 sequences, about a sixth of which appear only once. These same records also appear under a second study, on T cells in Graves' hyperthyroidism and ophthalmopathy. This second report adds: The HTBI primer set drove a first-round RT-PCR of the TCR CDR3. Most thyroid clonotypes that were expanded above 0.001 also turned up in blood.

The sample consisted of peripheral blood mononuclear cells (PBMCs), taken at new diagnosis, from a patient treated with antithyroid drugs. This sequence originates from a woman between 18 and 29 years old with Graves disease. J is TRBJ2-5 and V is TRBV27, with D possibly being TRBD2 (6 bases). DNA for the CDR3: TGTGCCAGCAGTTTATGGAGGGGAGAGACCCAGTACTTC. Its protein is CASSLWRGETQYF.